This TCR beta chain came from a study of tumor-infiltrating lymphocytes in primary liver carcinoma. Regarding the study as a whole: The overlap of tumor-adjacent and tumor-blood pairs was smaller than that of tumor region pairs. The study found a significantly higher top-250-clone fraction in tumors than in blood (p = 0.039).

For this clonotype: The target antigen is unknown.

Total RNA amounting to roughly 450 ng was the source from which TCR beta cDNA was made with a constant-region primer. ARM-PCR was slightly modified, and three nested multiplex PCR rounds with it gave rise to the TCR beta libraries. It was with TRBV1-TRBV30 forward primers and a C-beta reverse primer that the first two PCR rounds were run, at roughly 11 cycles each. TCRdb called the multiplex PCR reads again in MiXCR, with one record for every CDR3 protein. The repertoire holds approximately 320,000 distinct CDR3 sequences, with almost 60% as singletons. The study extracted blood RNA from unsorted whole blood and also extracted germline DNA. V shed 0 bases and J shed 3 bases, with 9 bases lying between them. Germline V CDR1 and CDR2: SNHLY, FYNNEI. CDR3 length equals 14 residues.

The material sequenced was peripheral blood. The J gene is TRBJ2-7, the V gene TRBV2; D remains ambiguous. The receptor comes from a woman aged 25 to 39 with primary liver carcinoma and hepatitis B virus infection. The CDR3 DNA reads as TGTGCCAGCAGTGAAGCAGGCACACTCTACGAGCAGTACTTC. It specifies CASSEAGTLYEQYF.